The clone carrying this T cell receptor (beta chain) was counted between two and nine times. This CDR3 region has 16 residues. The J segment lost 10 bases and the V segment lost 4 bases, leaving 15 bases of the junction unmatched. The germline V gene has CDR1 SGHTA and CDR2 FQGTGA. This entry is derived from a study of PD-L1 blockade in urothelial cancer. The time point here: pretreatment peripheral blood. Spiked synthetic TCR analogs estimated absolute template abundance per PCR. Sequencing was performed with immunoSEQ multiplex PCR; in TCRdb, only in-frame clones are kept and a portion is missing. The table lists roughly 67,000 clones, 86% of them singletons.

J is TRBJ2-1 and V is TRBV7-3, with TRBD2 matching 8 bases. Sequenced material: PBMCs, taken around atezolizumab (anti-PD-L1) treatment. This clonotype originated in a man in his fifties or sixties with urothelial cancer. In DNA form, the CDR3 reads TGTGCCAGCAGCTCCACGAGCGGGGGCCACCTCGGGGAGCAGTTCTTC. Amino acid sequence: CASSSTSGGHLGEQFF.